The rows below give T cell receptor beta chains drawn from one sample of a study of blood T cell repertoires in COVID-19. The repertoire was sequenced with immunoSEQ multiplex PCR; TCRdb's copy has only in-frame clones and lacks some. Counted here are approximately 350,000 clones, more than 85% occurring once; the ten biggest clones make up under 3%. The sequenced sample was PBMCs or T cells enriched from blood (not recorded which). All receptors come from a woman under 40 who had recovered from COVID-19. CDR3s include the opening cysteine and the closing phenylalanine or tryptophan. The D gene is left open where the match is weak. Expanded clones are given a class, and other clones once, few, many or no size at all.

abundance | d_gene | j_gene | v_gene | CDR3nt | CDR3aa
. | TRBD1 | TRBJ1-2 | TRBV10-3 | TGTGCCATCAGTACCGGGACAGGGTACCTATCAAACTATGGCTACACCTTC | CAISTGTGYLSNYGYTF
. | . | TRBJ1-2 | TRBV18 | TGTGCCAGCTCATCCGACAGTAACTATGGCTACACCTTC | CASSSDSNYGYTF
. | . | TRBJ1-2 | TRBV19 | TGTGCCAGTACTCGACAGGTTAACTATGGCTACACCTTC | CASTRQVNYGYTF
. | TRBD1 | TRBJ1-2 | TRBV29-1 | TGCAGCGTTGAAACAGGGGGCTCTGGCTACACCTTC | CSVETGGSGYTF
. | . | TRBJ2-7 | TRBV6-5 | TGTGCCAGCAGTTCGGACTGGCGCTCCTACGAGCAGTACTTC | CASSSDWRSYEQYF
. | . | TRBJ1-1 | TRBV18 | TGTGCCAGCTCACCGCCGGGGGTGAGGACTGAAGCTTTCTTT | CASSPPGVRTEAFF
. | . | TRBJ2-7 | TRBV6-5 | TGTGCCACCACCCCCGTAGGACTGAGCTCCTACGAGCAGTACTTC | CATTPVGLSSYEQYF
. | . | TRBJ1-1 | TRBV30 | TGTGCCTGGAGTTTAGGGGGCACTGAAGCTTTCTTT | CAWSLGGTEAFF
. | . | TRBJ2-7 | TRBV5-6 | TGTGCCAGCAGCTATGGACTCTCTGCCTACGAGCAGTACTTC | CASSYGLSAYEQYF
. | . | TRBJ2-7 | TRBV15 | TGTGCCACCAGCAGAGATTCGGGTTTTTTGCACGAGCAGTACTTC | CATSRDSGFLHEQYF
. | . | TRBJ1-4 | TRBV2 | TGTGCCAGTTCCTCAATTCTGGGTCCCCGGGCTAATGAAAAACTGTTTTTT | CASSSILGPRANEKLFF
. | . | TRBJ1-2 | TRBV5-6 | TGTGCCAGCAGCTTGATCGGCAGCCTAGCGGGCTACACCTTC | CASSLIGSLAGYTF
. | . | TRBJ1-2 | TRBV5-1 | TGCGCCAGCAGCTTGAGTTCAGACAGGTTTAACTATGGCTACACCTTC | CASSLSSDRFNYGYTF
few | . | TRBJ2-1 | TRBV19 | TGTGCCAGTAGTACCTCGGGACTGCCGCACAATGAGCAGTTCTTC | CASSTSGLPHNEQFF
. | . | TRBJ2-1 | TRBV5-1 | TGCGCCAGCAGCTTGGCCCCGGGGGTTTCCTACAATGAGCAGTTCTTC | CASSLAPGVSYNEQFF
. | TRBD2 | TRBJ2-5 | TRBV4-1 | TGCGCCAGCAGCCAAGATTGGGGACTAGCCGAGACCCAGTACTTC | CASSQDWGLAETQYF
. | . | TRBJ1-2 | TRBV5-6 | TGTGCCAGCAGCTTGAAGGAGGCGGTCTATGGCTACACCTTC | CASSLKEAVYGYTF
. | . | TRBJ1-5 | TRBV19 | TGTGCCAGTAGTATCCAGGGCCAACAGCCCCAGCATTTT | CASSIQGQQPQHF
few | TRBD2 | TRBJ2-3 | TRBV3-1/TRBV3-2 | TGTGCCAGCAGCTGGGCCAGCGGGGGGGGCACAGATACGCAGTATTTT | CASSWASGGGTDTQYF
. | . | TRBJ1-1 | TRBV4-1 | TGCGCCAGCAGCCAAGAGACAGCGAACACTGAAGCTTTCTTT | CASSQETANTEAFF
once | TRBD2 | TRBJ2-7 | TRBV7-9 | TGTGCCAGCAGCTTGAGTGGGACTAGCGGGTACGAGCAGTACTTC | CASSLSGTSGYEQYF
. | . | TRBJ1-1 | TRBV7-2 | TGTGCCAGCAGCTTAGTCCCAAACAGCGGAACTGAAGCTTTCTTT | CASSLVPNSGTEAFF
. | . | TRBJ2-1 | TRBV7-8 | TGTGCCAGCAGCGTAGTAACAAGAAATGAGCAGTTCTTC | CASSVVTRNEQFF
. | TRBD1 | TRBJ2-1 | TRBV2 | TGTGCCAGCAGTGAAGACCAAACAGGGGTTAATGAGCAGTTCTTC | CASSEDQTGVNEQFF
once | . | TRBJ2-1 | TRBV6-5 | TGTGCCAGCAGCCGCGAATTTACCCATGAGCAGTTCTTC | CASSREFTHEQFF
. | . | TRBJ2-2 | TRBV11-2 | TGTGCCAGCAGCCCAGGGCTAAACACCGGGGAGCTGTTTTTT | CASSPGLNTGELFF
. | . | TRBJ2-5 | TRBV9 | TGTGCCAGCAGCCTAGGGACCCGCGGGGATGAGACCCAGTACTTC | CASSLGTRGDETQYF
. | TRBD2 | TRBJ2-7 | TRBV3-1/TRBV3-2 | TGTGCCAGCAGCAAAGGACTAGCGGCCTACGAGCAGTACTTC | CASSKGLAAYEQYF
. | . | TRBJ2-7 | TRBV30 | TGTGCCTGGAGTTTTCGGGGGGAGCAGTACTTC | CAWSFRGEQYF
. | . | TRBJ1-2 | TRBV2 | TGTGCCAGCAGTATCAGGGAAAGTGGCTACACCTTC | CASSIRESGYTF
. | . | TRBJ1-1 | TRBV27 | TGTGCCAGCAGTCCCCCCCGGGTCAGGAACACTGAAGCTTTCTTT | CASSPPRVRNTEAFF
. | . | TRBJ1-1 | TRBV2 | TGTGCCAGCAGTCTAGGGGTAGGTGAAGCTTTCTTT | CASSLGVGEAFF
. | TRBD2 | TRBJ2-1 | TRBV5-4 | TGTGCCAGCAGCTTTTCCGGGACTAGCTCCTACAATGAGCAGTTCTTC | CASSFSGTSSYNEQFF
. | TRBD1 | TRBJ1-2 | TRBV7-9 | TGTGCCAGCAGCTTAGGCGGGACAGCCCTCAGCTATGGCTACACCTTC | CASSLGGTALSYGYTF
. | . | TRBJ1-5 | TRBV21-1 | TGTGCCAGCAGACGTCCCGGGACAGGGTTAGTTGGCAATCAGCCCCAGCATTTT | CASRRPGTGLVGNQPQHF
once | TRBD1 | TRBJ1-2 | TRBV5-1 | TGCGCCAGCAGCTTGTGGACAGGGTGGACCTATGGCTACACCTTC | CASSLWTGWTYGYTF
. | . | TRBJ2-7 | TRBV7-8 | TGTGCCAGCAGCTTAGGAGGGCTAGCCTATATCTCCTACGAGCAGTACTTC | CASSLGGLAYISYEQYF
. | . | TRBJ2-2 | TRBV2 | TGTGCCAGCAGTGCCCAGGGAACCGGGGAGCTGTTTTTT | CASSAQGTGELFF
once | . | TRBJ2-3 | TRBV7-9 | TGTGCCAGCAGCTTAGTCGGCGCGAGGGTTACAGATACGCAGTATTTT | CASSLVGARVTDTQYF
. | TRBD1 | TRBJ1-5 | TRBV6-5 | TGTGCCAGCGGCCGCGGACAGGGTGGCAATCAGCCCCAGCATTTT | CASGRGQGGNQPQHF
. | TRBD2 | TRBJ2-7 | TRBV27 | TGTGCCAGCAGGACTAGCGGGAGGTCGGGGACCTACGAGCAGTACTTC | CASRTSGRSGTYEQYF
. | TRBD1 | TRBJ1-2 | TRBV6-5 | TGTGCCAGCAGGCGTCCGGGACAGGGGGCGTTTGGCTACACCTTC | CASRRPGQGAFGYTF
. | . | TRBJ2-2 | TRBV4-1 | TGCGCCAGCAGCCGCCAAGCGGCCGGGGAGCTGTTTTTT | CASSRQAAGELFF
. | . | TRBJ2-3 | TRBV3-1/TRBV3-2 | TGTGCCAGCAGCCCGGGGGGCACAGATACGCAGTATTTT | CASSPGGTDTQYF
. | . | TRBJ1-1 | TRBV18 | TGTGCCAGCTCACCCCGCGGAGGGGAGGGCACTGAAGCTTTCTTT | CASSPRGGEGTEAFF
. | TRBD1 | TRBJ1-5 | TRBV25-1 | TGTGCCAGCTCAGGGGGCTCTGGCAATCAGCCCCAGCATTTT | CASSGGSGNQPQHF
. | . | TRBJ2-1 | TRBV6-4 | TGTGCCAGCAGACCTTGGTCGGGGTACAATGAGCAGTTCTTC | CASRPWSGYNEQFF
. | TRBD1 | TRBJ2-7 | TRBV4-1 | TGCGCCAGCAGCCAAGATCGGGAGACAGGGGGGTACGAGCAGTACTTC | CASSQDRETGGYEQYF
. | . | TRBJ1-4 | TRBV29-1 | TGCAGCGTTGGGGTGCGGGGTACAACTAATGAAAAACTGTTTTTT | CSVGVRGTTNEKLFF
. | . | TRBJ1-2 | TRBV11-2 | TGTGCCAGCAGCACTAACACAGGCGCCTATGGCTACACCTTC | CASSTNTGAYGYTF
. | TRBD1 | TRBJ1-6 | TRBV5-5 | TGTGCCAGCAGCCTATCCCGGGACAGGGGTAATTCACCCCTCCACTTT | CASSLSRDRGNSPLHF
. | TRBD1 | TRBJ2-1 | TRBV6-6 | TGTGCCAGCACCGCTATCCGGGACAGGACCTCCGGTGAGCAGTTCTTC | CASTAIRDRTSGEQFF
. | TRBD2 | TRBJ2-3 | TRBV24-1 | TGTGCCACCAGTGGGGGTAGCGGGAGTGCAGATACGCAGTATTTT | CATSGGSGSADTQYF
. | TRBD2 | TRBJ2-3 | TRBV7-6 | TGTGCCAGCAGCTTAGAACTAGCGGGATCCACAGATACGCAGTATTTT | CASSLELAGSTDTQYF
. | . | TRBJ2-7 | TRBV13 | TGTGCCAGCAGCTCAGAGACAGCTTATGGCTCCTACGAGCAGTACTTC | CASSSETAYGSYEQYF
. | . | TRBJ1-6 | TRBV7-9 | TGTGCCAGCAGCTTAGGCCAGGTTAATTCACCCCTCCACTTT | CASSLGQVNSPLHF
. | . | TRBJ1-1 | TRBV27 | TGTGCCAGCAGATACACGGGGGGTTCGAGCCCTGAAGCTTTCTTT | CASRYTGGSSPEAFF
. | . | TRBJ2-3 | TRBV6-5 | TGTGCCAGCAGTTACTCTGCGGGGGCTAGCACAGATACGCAGTATTTT | CASSYSAGASTDTQYF
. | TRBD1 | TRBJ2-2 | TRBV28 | TGTGCCAGCAGTTTTCCACGACAGGGGGCGAAAACCGGGGAGCTGTTTTTT | CASSFPRQGAKTGELFF
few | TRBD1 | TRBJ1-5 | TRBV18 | TGTGCCAGCTCCGAGGACAGGAGCAATCAGCCCCAGCATTTT | CASSEDRSNQPQHF